This record covers a single T cell receptor (beta chain). Here immunoSEQ multiplex PCR was the method, and the copy in TCRdb shows in-frame clones only, minus some. The sample has 30,000 to 35,000 clones; about four fifths are singletons. The data derive from a study of chemoradiotherapy in HPV16-positive cancers. From germline, CDR1 is SGDLS and CDR2 YYNGEE. With V trimmed by 0 bases and J by 9 bases, 7 bases remained unmatched. The CDR3 extends over 15 amino acids. The gene calls are TRBV9 and TRBJ2-1, with 9 positions matching TRBD1. The material was blood, obtained from a patient who underwent chemoradiotherapy. The TCR comes from a human donor with HPV-associated anogenital cancer. CDR3 residues: CASSVATGQGFEQFF. The CDR3 nucleotides read TGTGCCAGCAGCGTAGCCACGGGACAGGGTTTTGAGCAGTTCTTC.